There are a few counts of the clone carrying this T cell receptor (beta chain). In the original processing: The assay estimated nucleated cells by amplifying reference gene primers. This table comes from immunoSEQ multiplex PCR, and its TCRdb copy is limited to in-frame clones, with some not included. V, J and clone size were drawn from that table, and D and trimming were deduced from the DNA. The table shows tens of thousands of clones, with about 79% occurring only once. Germline trimming cut 2 bases from V and 7 bases from J; bases unmatched to any gene: 5. The CDR3 sequence is 15 residues long. Germline assignment: CDR1 SEHNR and CDR2 FQNEAQ (reference sequence). The source of the sample is a study of blood T cell repertoires in COVID-19. Study information: The study drew acute and convalescent COVID-19 samples from the United States, Italy and Spain. From T cells, B-cell-depleted T cells, or PBMCs came the material, which was cDNA or gDNA.

V gene TRBV7-9 combines with J gene TRBJ1-6; TRBD1 agrees at 7 bases. The origin of this receptor is a human donor in a cohort sampled during active COVID-19. Specimen: peripheral blood. CDR3 loop: CASSLYQGVNSPLHF. The DNA for the CDR3 is TGTGCCAGCAGCTTATATCAGGGGGTGAATTCACCCCTCCACTTT.